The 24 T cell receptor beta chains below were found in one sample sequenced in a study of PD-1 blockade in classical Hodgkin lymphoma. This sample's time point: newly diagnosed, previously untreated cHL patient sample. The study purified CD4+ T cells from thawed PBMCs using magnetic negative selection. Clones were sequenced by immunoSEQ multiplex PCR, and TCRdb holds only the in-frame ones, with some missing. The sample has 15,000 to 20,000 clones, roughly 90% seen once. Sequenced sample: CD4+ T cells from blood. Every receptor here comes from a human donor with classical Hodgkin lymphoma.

CDR3 residues: CASSVAEGSGTQYF. The CDR3, as DNA: TGTGCCAGCAGCGTAGCGGAGGGGTCGGGTACGCAGTATTTT. V usage is TRBV9 and J usage is TRBJ2-3, with D maybe TRBD2 (6 bases). CDR3 length: 14 amino acids. Germline loops: CDR1 SGDLS, CDR2 YYNGEE. Trimming pared 0 bases from V and 8 bases from J, leaving 13 bases between.

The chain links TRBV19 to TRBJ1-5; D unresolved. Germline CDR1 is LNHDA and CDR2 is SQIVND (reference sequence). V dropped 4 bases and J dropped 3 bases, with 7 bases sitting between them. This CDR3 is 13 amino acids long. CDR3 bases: TGTGCCAGTAGTACCCGACTCAATCAGCCCCAGCATTTT. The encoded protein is CASSTRLNQPQHF.

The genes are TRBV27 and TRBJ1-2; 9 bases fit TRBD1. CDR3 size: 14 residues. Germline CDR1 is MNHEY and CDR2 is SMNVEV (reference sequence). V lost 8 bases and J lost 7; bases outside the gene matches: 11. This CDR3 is CASSLGQGGFGYTF. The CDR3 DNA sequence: TGTGCCAGCTCCTTGGGACAGGGTGGTTTTGGCTACACCTTC.

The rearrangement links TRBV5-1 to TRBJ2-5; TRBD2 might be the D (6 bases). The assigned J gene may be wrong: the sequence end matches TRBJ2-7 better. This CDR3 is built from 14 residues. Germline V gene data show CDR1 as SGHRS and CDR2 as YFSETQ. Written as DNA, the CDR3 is TGCGCCAGCAGCTTGGGACTAGACGATTACGAGCAGTACTTC. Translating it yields CASSLGLDDYEQYF.

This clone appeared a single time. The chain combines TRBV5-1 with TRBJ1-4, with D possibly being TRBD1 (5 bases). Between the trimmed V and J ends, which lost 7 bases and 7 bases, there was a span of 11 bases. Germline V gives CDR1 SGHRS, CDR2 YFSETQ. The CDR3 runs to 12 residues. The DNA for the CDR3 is TGCGCCAGCCGGGACGAGGGTGAAAAACTGTTTTTT. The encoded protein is CASRDEGEKLFF.

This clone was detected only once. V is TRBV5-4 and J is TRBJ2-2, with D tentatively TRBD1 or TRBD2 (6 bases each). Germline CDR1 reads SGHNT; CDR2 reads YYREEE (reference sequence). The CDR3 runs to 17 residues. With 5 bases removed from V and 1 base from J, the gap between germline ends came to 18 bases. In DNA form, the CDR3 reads TGTGCCAGCAGTCCGGGGGCAGCAAGAATGAACACCGGGGAGCTGTTTTTT. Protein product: CASSPGAARMNTGELFF.

The CDR3: CASSPPGQISGNTIYF. In nucleotides, the CDR3 is TGTGCCAGCTCACCACCGGGACAGATCTCTGGAAACACCATATATTTT. The rearrangement links TRBV18 to TRBJ1-3; 7 bases map to TRBD1. Per germline, CDR1 KGHSH and CDR2 LQKENI. The CDR3 is made up of 16 amino acids. The V and J ends lost 0 bases and 0 bases, in that order; junction bases with no gene match: 2.

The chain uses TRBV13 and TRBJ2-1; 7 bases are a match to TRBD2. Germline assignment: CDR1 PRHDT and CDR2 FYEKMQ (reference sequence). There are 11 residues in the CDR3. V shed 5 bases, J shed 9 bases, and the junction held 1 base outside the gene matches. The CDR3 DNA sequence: TGTGCCAGCAGCGGGGGGGGTGAGCAGTTCTTC. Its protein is CASSGGGEQFF.

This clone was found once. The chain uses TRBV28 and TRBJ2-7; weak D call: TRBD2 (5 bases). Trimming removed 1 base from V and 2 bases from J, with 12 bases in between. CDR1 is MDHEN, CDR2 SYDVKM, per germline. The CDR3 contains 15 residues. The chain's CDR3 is CASSLFGELTYEQYF. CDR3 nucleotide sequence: TGTGCCAGCAGTTTATTTGGGGAGTTGACCTACGAGCAGTACTTC. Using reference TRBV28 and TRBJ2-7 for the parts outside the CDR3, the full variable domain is DVKVTQSSRYLVKRTGEKVFLECVQDMDHENMFWYRQDPGLGLRLIYFSYDVKMKEKGDIPEGYSVSREKKERFSLILESASTNQTSMYLCASSLFGELTYEQYFGPGTRLTVT.

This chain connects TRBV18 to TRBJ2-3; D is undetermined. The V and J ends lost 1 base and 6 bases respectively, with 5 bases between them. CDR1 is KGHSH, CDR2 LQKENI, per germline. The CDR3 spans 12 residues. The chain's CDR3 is CASSPLGDTQYF. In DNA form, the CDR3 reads TGTGCCAGCTCACCACTGGGGGATACGCAGTATTTT. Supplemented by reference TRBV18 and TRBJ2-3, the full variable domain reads NAGVMQNPRHLVRRRGQEARLRCSPMKGHSHVYWYRQLPEEGLKFMVYLQKENIIDESGMPKERFSAEFPKEGPSILRIQQVVRGDSAAYFCASSPLGDTQYFGPGTRLTVL.

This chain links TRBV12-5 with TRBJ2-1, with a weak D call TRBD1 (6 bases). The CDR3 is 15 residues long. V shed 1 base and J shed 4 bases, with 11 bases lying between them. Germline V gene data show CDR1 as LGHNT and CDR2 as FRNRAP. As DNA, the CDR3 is TGTGCTAGTGGTTTGGGCGACAGGTTTTACAATGAGCAGTTCTTC. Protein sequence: CASGLGDRFYNEQFF.

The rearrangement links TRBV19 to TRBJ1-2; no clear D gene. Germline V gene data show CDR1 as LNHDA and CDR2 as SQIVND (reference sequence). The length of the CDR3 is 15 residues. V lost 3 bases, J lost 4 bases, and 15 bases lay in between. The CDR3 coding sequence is TGTGCCAGTAGTATCCCCACCGGAAATTTCTATGGCTACACCTTC. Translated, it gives CASSIPTGNFYGYTF. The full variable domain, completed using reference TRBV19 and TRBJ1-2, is DGGITQSPKYLFRKEGQNVTLSCEQNLNHDAMYWYRQDPGQGLRLIYYSQIVNDFQKGDIAEGYSVSREKKESFPLTVTSAQKNPTAFYLCASSIPTGNFYGYTFGSGTRLTVV.

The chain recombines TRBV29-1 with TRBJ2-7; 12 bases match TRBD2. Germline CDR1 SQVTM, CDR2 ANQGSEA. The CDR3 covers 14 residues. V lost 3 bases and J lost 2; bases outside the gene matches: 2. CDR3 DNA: TGCAGCGTTGAGGGACTAGCGGGTACCTACGAGCAGTACTTC. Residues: CSVEGLAGTYEQYF.

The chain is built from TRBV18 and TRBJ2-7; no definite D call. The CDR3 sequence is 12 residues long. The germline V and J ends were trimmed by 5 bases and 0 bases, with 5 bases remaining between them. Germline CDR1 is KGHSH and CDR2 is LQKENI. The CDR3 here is CASSSSSYEQYF. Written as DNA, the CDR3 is TGTGCCAGCTCATCTAGCTCCTACGAGCAGTACTTC.

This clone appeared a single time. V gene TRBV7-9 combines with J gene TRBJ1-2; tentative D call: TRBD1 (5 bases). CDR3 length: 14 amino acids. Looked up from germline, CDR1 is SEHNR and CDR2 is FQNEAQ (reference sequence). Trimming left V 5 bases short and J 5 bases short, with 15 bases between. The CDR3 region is CASSTLGGNYGYTF. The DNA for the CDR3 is TGTGCCAGCAGCACCCTCGGGGGGAATTATGGCTACACCTTC.

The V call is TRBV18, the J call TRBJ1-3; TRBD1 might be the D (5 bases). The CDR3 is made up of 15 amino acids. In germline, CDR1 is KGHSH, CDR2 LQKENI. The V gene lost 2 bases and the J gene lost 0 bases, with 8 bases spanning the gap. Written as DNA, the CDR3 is TGTGCCAGCTCACCAGGGGCGAACTCTGGAAACACCATATATTTT. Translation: CASSPGANSGNTIYF.

The CDR3 coding sequence is TGCGCCAGCAGTGTAGGTAGCGGAGAGACCGGGGAGCTGTTTTTT. Its protein is CASSVGSGETGELFF. The chain uses TRBV5-1 and TRBJ2-2; D perhaps matches TRBD2 (6 bases). With 5 bases removed from V and 5 bases from J, the gap between germline ends came to 16 bases. Germline lookup yields CDR1 SGHRS and CDR2 YFSETQ. CDR3 length: 15 amino acids.

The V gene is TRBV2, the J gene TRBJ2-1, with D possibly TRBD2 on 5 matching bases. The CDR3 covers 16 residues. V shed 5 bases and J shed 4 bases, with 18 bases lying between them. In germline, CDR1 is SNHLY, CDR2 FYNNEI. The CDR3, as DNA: TGTGCCAGCAGTCCCACGAGCGGAGTTAAGTACAATGAGCAGTTCTTC. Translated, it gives CASSPTSGVKYNEQFF.

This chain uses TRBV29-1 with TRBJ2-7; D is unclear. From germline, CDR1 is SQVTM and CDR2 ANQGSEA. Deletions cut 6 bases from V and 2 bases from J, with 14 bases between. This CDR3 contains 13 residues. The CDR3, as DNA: TGCAGCGTAAAATCCCTTTCTACCTACGAGCAGTACTTC. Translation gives CSVKSLSTYEQYF.

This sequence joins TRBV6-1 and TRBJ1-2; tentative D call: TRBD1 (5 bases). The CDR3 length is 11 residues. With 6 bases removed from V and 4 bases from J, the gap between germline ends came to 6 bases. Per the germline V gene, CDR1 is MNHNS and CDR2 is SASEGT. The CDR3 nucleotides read TGTGCCAGCAGCCAGGGCTATGGCTACACCTTC. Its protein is CASSQGYGYTF.

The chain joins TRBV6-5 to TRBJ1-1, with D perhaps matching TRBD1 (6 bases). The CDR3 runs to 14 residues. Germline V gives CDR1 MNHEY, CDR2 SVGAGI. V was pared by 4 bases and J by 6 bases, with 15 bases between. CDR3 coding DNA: TGTGCCAGCAGTTCGTCTCGGGACAACCCTGAAGCTTTCTTT. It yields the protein CASSSSRDNPEAFF.

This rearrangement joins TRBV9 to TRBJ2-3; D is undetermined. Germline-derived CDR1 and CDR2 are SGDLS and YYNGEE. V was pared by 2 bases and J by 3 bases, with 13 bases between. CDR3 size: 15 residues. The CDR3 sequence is CASSVRTGITDTQYF. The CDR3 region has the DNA TGTGCCAGCAGCGTCCGAACCGGCATAACAGATACGCAGTATTTT.

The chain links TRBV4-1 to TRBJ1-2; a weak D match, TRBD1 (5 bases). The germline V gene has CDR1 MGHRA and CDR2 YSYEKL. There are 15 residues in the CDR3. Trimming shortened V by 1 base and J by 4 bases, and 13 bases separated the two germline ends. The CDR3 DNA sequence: TGCGCCAGCAGCCAAGTGAAAGGGACCATCTATGGCTACACCTTC. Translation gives CASSQVKGTIYGYTF.

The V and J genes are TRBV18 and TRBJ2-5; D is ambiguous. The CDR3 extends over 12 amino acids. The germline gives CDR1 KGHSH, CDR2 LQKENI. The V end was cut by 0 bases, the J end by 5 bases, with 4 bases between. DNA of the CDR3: TGTGCCAGCTCACCACCGGGGGAGACCCAGTACTTC. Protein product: CASSPPGETQYF.